The sequence of this T cell receptor beta chain was determined in a study of T cells of healthy individuals. There are many counts of this clonotype. A single record per CDR3 protein comes from TCRdb applying MiXCR to the 5' RACE reads. The repertoire has 38,000 or so distinct CDR3 sequences, around 4.5% of them found once; the top ten carry around 9.6%. Per the germline V gene, CDR1 is DFQATT and CDR2 is SNEGSKA (reference sequence). With 0 bases removed from V and 9 bases from J, the gap between germline ends came to 15 bases. The CDR3 is made up of 14 amino acids. The receptor was derived from a human donor in good health. The chain recombines TRBV20-1 with TRBJ2-1, with D perhaps given as TRBD1 or TRBD2 (5 bases each). The CDR3 region is CSARDQGDRGEQFF. In DNA, the CDR3 is TGCAGTGCTAGAGATCAGGGAGACCGGGGTGAGCAGTTCTTC.